This T cell receptor (beta chain) was sequenced in a study of spatial heterogeneity in lung cancer. Overall study: Consistently, beta-chain sequences turned up in larger numbers than alpha-chain sequences did.

Study findings and constraints: TCRs found ubiquitously expanded in tumor appeared in blood more at resection than at follow-up.

The length of the CDR3 is 15 residues. V was pared by 5 bases and J by 4 bases, with 18 bases between. Per germline, CDR1 SGHAT and CDR2 FQNNGV. Every TCR cDNA molecule bore a unique molecular identifier. TCRdb re-called the 5' RACE reads with MiXCR, one entry per CDR3 protein. This sample carries about 3,200 distinct CDR3 sequences, about 15% of them seen once, and the ten largest clones take about four fifths. There are many counts of this clonotype. Its antigen is as yet unknown. The time point denotes: sample taken at primary tumor resection. In each case, whole RNA from tumor, nontumor lung or frozen PBMC was sequenced unsorted. The donors, fewer than 90 patients with untreated early-stage non-small cell lung cancer, provided the samples.

The TCR sequence derives from a female donor with early-stage non-small cell lung cancer. This chain joins TRBV11-2 and TRBJ2-7; tentatively, D is TRBD1 (6 bases). This specimen was PBMCs, taken at surgery. CDR3 in DNA: TGTGCCAGCAGCCCGGACAGATTAATCGCTTACGAGCAGTACTTC. Translation: CASSPDRLIAYEQYF.